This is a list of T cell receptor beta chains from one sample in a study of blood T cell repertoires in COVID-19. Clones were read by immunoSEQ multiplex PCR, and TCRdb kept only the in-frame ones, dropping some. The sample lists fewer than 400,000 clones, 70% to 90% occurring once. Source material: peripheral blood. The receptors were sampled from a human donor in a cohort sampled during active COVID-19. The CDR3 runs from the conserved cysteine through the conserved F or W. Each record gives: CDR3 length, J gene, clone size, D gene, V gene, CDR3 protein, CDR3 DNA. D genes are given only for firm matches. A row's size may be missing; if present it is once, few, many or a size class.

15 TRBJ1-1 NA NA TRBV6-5 CASSYSWEVHTEAFF TGTGCCAGCAGTTACTCATGGGAGGTGCACACTGAAGCTTTCTTT
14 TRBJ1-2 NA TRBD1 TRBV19 CASSGQGGGYGYTF TGTGCCAGTAGTGGACAGGGCGGCGGCTATGGCTACACCTTC
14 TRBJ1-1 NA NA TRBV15 CAIGPGAVDTEAFF TGTGCCATTGGACCAGGGGCCGTGGACACTGAAGCTTTCTTT
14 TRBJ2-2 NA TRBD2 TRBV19 CASSMGRGTGELFF TGTGCCAGTAGTATGGGGAGGGGCACCGGGGAGCTGTTTTTT
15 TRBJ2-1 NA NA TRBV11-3 CASSLKWGLVGEQFF TGTGCCAGCAGCTTAAAATGGGGGCTCGTGGGTGAGCAGTTCTTC
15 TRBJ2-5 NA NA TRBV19 CASSIDRSWQETQYF TGTGCCAGTAGTATAGACCGGTCCTGGCAAGAGACCCAGTACTTC
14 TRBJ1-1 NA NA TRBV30 CAWSGTPTGPEAFF TGTGCCTGGAGTGGAACCCCCACAGGGCCTGAAGCTTTCTTT
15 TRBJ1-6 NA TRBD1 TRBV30 CAWREQGLGNSPLHF TGTGCCTGGAGAGAACAGGGGTTGGGGAATTCACCCCTCCACTTT
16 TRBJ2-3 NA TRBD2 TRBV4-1 CASSRTGLAGGATQYF TGCGCCAGCAGCCGAACGGGACTAGCGGGGGGAGCTACGCAGTATTTT
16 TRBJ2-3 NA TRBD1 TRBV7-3 CASSLSGGGGTDTQYF TGTGCCAGCAGCTTATCAGGGGGCGGGGGCACAGATACGCAGTATTTT
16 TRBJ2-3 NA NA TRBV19 CASSIEGGVWTDTQYF TGTGCCAGTAGTATAGAAGGCGGGGTGTGGACAGATACGCAGTATTTT
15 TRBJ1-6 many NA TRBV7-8 CASSLAGIGSSPLHF TGTGCCAGCAGCTTGGCAGGGATTGGTAGTTCACCCCTCCACTTT
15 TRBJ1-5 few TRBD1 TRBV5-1 CASSQTGLGNQPQHF TGCGCCAGCAGCCAGACAGGGTTGGGCAATCAGCCCCAGCATTTT
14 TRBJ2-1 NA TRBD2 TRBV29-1 CSVAMRLAGDEQFF TGCAGCGTTGCGATGAGACTAGCGGGGGATGAGCAGTTCTTC
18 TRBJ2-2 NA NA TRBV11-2 CASSPAWAGRGNTGELFF TGTGCCAGCAGCCCCGCCTGGGCAGGGCGGGGGAACACCGGGGAGCTGTTTTTT
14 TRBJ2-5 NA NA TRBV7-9 CASSLVRAEETQYF TGTGCCAGCAGCTTAGTCAGGGCGGAAGAGACCCAGTACTTC
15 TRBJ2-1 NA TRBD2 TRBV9 CASSVGSGRGNEQFF TGTGCCAGCAGCGTAGGCAGCGGGAGGGGCAATGAGCAGTTCTTC
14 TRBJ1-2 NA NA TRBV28 CASSRSGGPYGYTF TGTGCCAGCAGTAGGTCGGGAGGCCCTTATGGCTACACCTTC
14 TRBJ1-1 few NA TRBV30 CAWSPFEGSTEAFF TGTGCCTGGAGTCCATTTGAAGGGAGTACTGAAGCTTTCTTT
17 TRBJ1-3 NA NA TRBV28 CASNNSTGQRSGNTIYF TGTGCCAGCAACAATTCCACCGGACAGCGGTCTGGAAACACCATATATTTT
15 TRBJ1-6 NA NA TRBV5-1 CASSPTAIYNSPLHF TGCGCCAGCAGCCCGACAGCGATCTATAATTCACCCCTCCACTTT
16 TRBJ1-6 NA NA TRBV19 CASSPRVASYNSPLHF TGTGCCAGTAGTCCCCGGGTCGCCTCCTATAATTCACCCCTCCACTTT
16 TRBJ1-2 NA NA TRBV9 CASSPHREGRSYGYTF TGTGCCAGCAGTCCCCATCGGGAGGGGCGAAGCTATGGCTACACCTTC
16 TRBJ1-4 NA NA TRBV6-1 CASSDPRGGGDEKLFF TGTGCCAGCAGTGACCCGAGGGGGGGTGGGGATGAAAAACTGTTTTTT
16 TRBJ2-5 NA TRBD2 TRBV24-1 CATSGQRTSGSETQYF TGTGCCACCAGTGGACAACGGACTAGCGGGAGTGAGACCCAGTACTTC
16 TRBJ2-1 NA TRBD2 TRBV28 CASSLRAREGYNEQFF TGTGCCAGCAGTTTACGGGCGCGGGAGGGGTACAATGAGCAGTTCTTC
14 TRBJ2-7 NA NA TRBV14 CASSRSTVSYEQYF TGTGCCAGCAGCCGATCGACAGTCTCCTACGAGCAGTACTTC
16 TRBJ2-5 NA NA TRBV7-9 CASSLVRGLSAETQYF TGTGCCAGCAGCTTAGTAAGAGGACTATCTGCAGAGACCCAGTACTTC